The clone carrying this T cell receptor beta chain was found a few times. Its antigen is as yet unknown. The entry originates in a study of post-analysis software for immune sequencing data. Overall study findings and caveats: With TRBV5-6, TRBV5-1 and TRBV20-1 included, 5 or 6 TRBV segments were more frequent in patients than in controls.

Deletions cut 0 bases from V and 0 bases from J, with 8 bases between. This CDR3 region has 15 residues. CDR1 is SGDLS and CDR2 is YYNGEE in the germline V gene. Unique molecular identifiers were carried by the TCR beta cDNA libraries. TCRdb recomputed calls from the PCR reads with MiXCR, one row per CDR3 protein. Found here are 450,000 to 700,000 distinct CDR3 sequences, 40% to 50% of them singletons; the top ten hold about 1.5%. The chain carries TRBV9 and TRBJ2-3; TRBD2 is a possible D gene (6 bases). This TCR derives from a girl aged 5-17 years with multiple sclerosis. Sequenced: blood. The CDR3 DNA reads TGTGCCAGCAGCGTAGAGGGACTGAGCACAGATACGCAGTATTTT. It specifies CASSVEGLSTDTQYF.